A selection of T cell receptor beta chains follows, all from one sample in a study of lymphopenia after photon versus proton radiotherapy. Data came from immunoSEQ multiplex PCR; TCRdb stores just in-frame clones and leaves some out. The sample lists roughly 40,000 clones, 85% to 90% occurring once. This material consisted of peripheral blood, taken from a patient treated with proton-based radiotherapy. Every receptor here comes from an older woman with pancreatic cancer. Some clones in this sample may be carry-over from other donors' samples. The CDR3 runs from the conserved cysteine through the conserved F or W. Fields, in order: CDR3 DNA, CDR3 protein, V gene, D gene, clone size, J gene. D genes are given only for firm matches. Only some rows state a clone size, as once, few, many or a class for expanded clones.

CDR3 DNA: TGTGCCACCAGCAGAGATGTCAGTTTGAACACTGAAGCTTTCTTT
CDR3 protein: CATSRDVSLNTEAFF
V gene: TRBV15
D gene: NA
clone size: once
J gene: TRBJ1-1

CDR3 DNA: TGTGCCAGCAGCTTAGAGGCCTCTAGTAGAAAGGGCTACACCTTC
CDR3 protein: CASSLEASSRKGYTF
V gene: TRBV11-3
D gene: NA
clone size: NA
J gene: TRBJ1-2

CDR3 DNA: TGTGCCTGGGACAAGACAGGGGGCAATGGCTACACCTTC
CDR3 protein: CAWDKTGGNGYTF
V gene: TRBV30
D gene: TRBD1
clone size: NA
J gene: TRBJ1-2

CDR3 DNA: TGTGCCAGCAGCTTGTTCGCGGCCGGGGAGCTGTTTTTT
CDR3 protein: CASSLFAAGELFF
V gene: TRBV5-4
D gene: NA
clone size: NA
J gene: TRBJ2-2

CDR3 DNA: TGTGCCTGGCGAGGGGTACTAGCGGGAGGTGGTTACTACGAGCAGTACTTC
CDR3 protein: CAWRGVLAGGGYYEQYF
V gene: TRBV30
D gene: TRBD2
clone size: once
J gene: TRBJ2-7

CDR3 DNA: TGCGCCACCGCCGGCCCTATCTCTGGAAACACCATATATTTT
CDR3 protein: CATAGPISGNTIYF
V gene: TRBV10-2
D gene: NA
clone size: few
J gene: TRBJ1-3

CDR3 DNA: TGTGCCAGCAGTTTACGAGGGGGTTACAATGAGCAGTTCTTC
CDR3 protein: CASSLRGGYNEQFF
V gene: TRBV28
D gene: NA
clone size: NA
J gene: TRBJ2-1

CDR3 DNA: TGTGCCATCAGGCCTGGGACTAGCGGCCACACCGGGGAGCTGTTTTTT
CDR3 protein: CAIRPGTSGHTGELFF
V gene: TRBV10-3
D gene: TRBD2
clone size: NA
J gene: TRBJ2-2

CDR3 DNA: TGTGCCACCAGCAGAGCGGGGACAGGGAGGTACGAGCAGTACTTC
CDR3 protein: CATSRAGTGRYEQYF
V gene: TRBV15
D gene: TRBD1
clone size: NA
J gene: TRBJ2-7

CDR3 DNA: TGCGCCAGCAGTGATGCAGCGGGGGCTAGCACAGATACGCAGTATTTT
CDR3 protein: CASSDAAGASTDTQYF
V gene: TRBV10-2
D gene: TRBD2
clone size: NA
J gene: TRBJ2-3

CDR3 DNA: TGTGCCAGCAGCTTAATAGGAGCGGGAGTAGGTGATACGCAGTATTTT
CDR3 protein: CASSLIGAGVGDTQYF
V gene: TRBV7-2
D gene: TRBD2
clone size: few
J gene: TRBJ2-3

CDR3 DNA: TGTGCCAGCAGTACCGTCGTTAGCGGGACTGGCGAGACCCAGTACTTC
CDR3 protein: CASSTVVSGTGETQYF
V gene: TRBV28
D gene: TRBD2
clone size: NA
J gene: TRBJ2-5

CDR3 DNA: TGTGCCAGCAGCTTCGTGGCGGGAGGAGGAAATGAGCAGTTCTTC
CDR3 protein: CASSFVAGGGNEQFF
V gene: TRBV11-2
D gene: TRBD2
clone size: NA
J gene: TRBJ2-1

CDR3 DNA: TGCGCCAGCAGCCAAGGGAGAAGTAATCAGCCCCAGCATTTT
CDR3 protein: CASSQGRSNQPQHF
V gene: TRBV4-3
D gene: NA
clone size: few
J gene: TRBJ1-5

CDR3 DNA: TGCAGCGTTGAACTAATAGGAAACATTCAGTACTTC
CDR3 protein: CSVELIGNIQYF
V gene: TRBV29-1
D gene: NA
clone size: NA
J gene: TRBJ2-4

CDR3 DNA: TGTGCCAGCAATGTCAGGGTCGGGAATTCACCCCTCCACTTT
CDR3 protein: CASNVRVGNSPLHF
V gene: TRBV28
D gene: NA
clone size: few
J gene: TRBJ1-6

CDR3 DNA: TGTGCCAGCAGCCCCCGACTAGGGGATCTGTTTTTT
CDR3 protein: CASSPRLGDLFF
V gene: TRBV7-2
D gene: NA
clone size: NA
J gene: TRBJ2-2

CDR3 DNA: TGCGCCAGCAGCTGGCGGGACTTCCAAAACAATGAGCAGTTCTTC
CDR3 protein: CASSWRDFQNNEQFF
V gene: TRBV5-1
D gene: NA
clone size: NA
J gene: TRBJ2-1

CDR3 DNA: TGTGCCACCAATTATATTCTACAGGGGAATGAGCAGTTCTTC
CDR3 protein: CATNYILQGNEQFF
V gene: TRBV10-3
D gene: TRBD1
clone size: NA
J gene: TRBJ2-1

CDR3 DNA: TGTGCCAGCAAACTCAGGGGGAATTCCTATGGCTACACCTTC
CDR3 protein: CASKLRGNSYGYTF
V gene: TRBV7-2
D gene: TRBD1
clone size: NA
J gene: TRBJ1-2

CDR3 DNA: TGTGCCAGCAGTCGTCCGGGACAGGCCTCAACGAACTATGGCTACACCTTC
CDR3 protein: CASSRPGQASTNYGYTF
V gene: TRBV28
D gene: TRBD1
clone size: NA
J gene: TRBJ1-2

CDR3 DNA: TGTGCCAGCAGTGGGACTAGCGGGAGTCGTAGCACCGGGGAGCTGTTTTTT
CDR3 protein: CASSGTSGSRSTGELFF
V gene: TRBV28
D gene: TRBD2
clone size: NA
J gene: TRBJ2-2

CDR3 DNA: TGCGCCAGCAGCTTGGGGGGCACAGATACGCAGTATTTT
CDR3 protein: CASSLGGTDTQYF
V gene: TRBV5-1
D gene: NA
clone size: NA
J gene: TRBJ2-3

CDR3 DNA: TGTGCCAGCAGCCCCGTGGCCCCTTTCGCTGGCTACACCTTC
CDR3 protein: CASSPVAPFAGYTF
V gene: TRBV28
D gene: NA
clone size: NA
J gene: TRBJ1-2

CDR3 DNA: TGCGCCAGCAGCCAAGTCCCAGAAACTAGCGGGAGACCTCTCTACGAGCAGTACTTC
CDR3 protein: CASSQVPETSGRPLYEQYF
V gene: TRBV4-1
D gene: TRBD2
clone size: NA
J gene: TRBJ2-7

CDR3 DNA: TGTGCCAGCAGGCCTGGTACAGGGGGCAGCACTGAAGCTTTCTTT
CDR3 protein: CASRPGTGGSTEAFF
V gene: TRBV28
D gene: TRBD1
clone size: few
J gene: TRBJ1-1

CDR3 DNA: TGTGCCAGCAGTTCCACTAGCGGGAGAGAAGATACGCAGTATTTT
CDR3 protein: CASSSTSGREDTQYF
V gene: TRBV5-4
D gene: TRBD2
clone size: once
J gene: TRBJ2-3

CDR3 DNA: TGTGCCAGCAGCGTAGGTGCGGGAGGCGAGCCTAGCACAGATACGCAGTATTTT
CDR3 protein: CASSVGAGGEPSTDTQYF
V gene: TRBV9
D gene: TRBD2
clone size: NA
J gene: TRBJ2-3

CDR3 DNA: TGTGCCATCAAGACAGCCAACACTGAAGCTTTCTTT
CDR3 protein: CAIKTANTEAFF
V gene: TRBV10-3
D gene: NA
clone size: few
J gene: TRBJ1-1

CDR3 DNA: TGTGCCAGCTCACCACAGGAATTTAATCAGCCCCAGCATTTT
CDR3 protein: CASSPQEFNQPQHF
V gene: TRBV18
D gene: NA
clone size: NA
J gene: TRBJ1-5

CDR3 DNA: TGTGCCTGGAGGGCAGGGACGGCGGAGACCCAGTACTTC
CDR3 protein: CAWRAGTAETQYF
V gene: TRBV30
D gene: NA
clone size: NA
J gene: TRBJ2-5

CDR3 DNA: TGTGCCAGCAGCCCCCGCCAGGGGGCCGGCACTGAAGCTTTCTTT
CDR3 protein: CASSPRQGAGTEAFF
V gene: TRBV7-2
D gene: TRBD1
clone size: once
J gene: TRBJ1-1

CDR3 DNA: TGTGCCAGCGATCCCAACAGAGCGGAAGGCTACACCTTC
CDR3 protein: CASDPNRAEGYTF
V gene: TRBV28
D gene: NA
clone size: NA
J gene: TRBJ1-2

CDR3 DNA: TGTGCCAGCAGCCAAGACTGGGACACCTACGAGCAGTACTTC
CDR3 protein: CASSQDWDTYEQYF
V gene: TRBV4-2
D gene: NA
clone size: NA
J gene: TRBJ2-7

CDR3 DNA: TGTGCCAGCAGCCAAGGGGTTGACGAGCAGTACTTC
CDR3 protein: CASSQGVDEQYF
V gene: TRBV4-2
D gene: NA
clone size: few
J gene: TRBJ2-7

CDR3 DNA: TGTGCCAGCAGCACCAGAGGGGGGCAAGGGCAGTACTTC
CDR3 protein: CASSTRGGQGQYF
V gene: TRBV28
D gene: NA
clone size: NA
J gene: TRBJ2-7

CDR3 DNA: TGTGCCAGCACCCGCTTCCGAGGGATTGAGACCCAGTACTTC
CDR3 protein: CASTRFRGIETQYF
V gene: TRBV28
D gene: NA
clone size: few
J gene: TRBJ2-5

CDR3 DNA: TGTGCCAGCAGTTACGGGCAGGGTGAAGCTTTCTTT
CDR3 protein: CASSYGQGEAFF
V gene: TRBV6-5
D gene: NA
clone size: NA
J gene: TRBJ1-1

CDR3 DNA: TGTGCCTGGAGTGTAAGCAACTATGGCTACACCTTC
CDR3 protein: CAWSVSNYGYTF
V gene: TRBV30
D gene: NA
clone size: NA
J gene: TRBJ1-2

CDR3 DNA: TGTGCCAGCAGCTCTCTTGGCGGGATAAGGGGAAGTGAGCAGTTCTTC
CDR3 protein: CASSSLGGIRGSEQFF
V gene: TRBV5-6
D gene: NA
clone size: NA
J gene: TRBJ2-1

CDR3 DNA: TGTGCCAGCAGTTCGCCCGGGAGCCCTGGAAACACCATATATTTT
CDR3 protein: CASSSPGSPGNTIYF
V gene: TRBV28
D gene: NA
clone size: once
J gene: TRBJ1-3

CDR3 DNA: TGTGCCAGCAGTTTGTCGCTAGCGGGAGGCGGGAATGAGCAGTTCTTC
CDR3 protein: CASSLSLAGGGNEQFF
V gene: TRBV28
D gene: TRBD2
clone size: NA
J gene: TRBJ2-1

CDR3 DNA: TGTGCCAGCAGTCGGGGCAACCAAGAGACCCAGTACTTC
CDR3 protein: CASSRGNQETQYF
V gene: TRBV2
D gene: NA
clone size: NA
J gene: TRBJ2-5

CDR3 DNA: TGTGCCAGCAGCTTAGGCGAAGGGGGCACTGAAGCTTTCTTT
CDR3 protein: CASSLGEGGTEAFF
V gene: TRBV7-9
D gene: NA
clone size: NA
J gene: TRBJ1-1

CDR3 DNA: TGCGCCAGCAGCGACCAGGGGGGCCTGATTGAAGCTTTCTTT
CDR3 protein: CASSDQGGLIEAFF
V gene: TRBV5-1
D gene: TRBD1
clone size: NA
J gene: TRBJ1-1

CDR3 DNA: TGCGCCAGCAGCCCCGGGACTAGCGAGGCCCTAGAGCAGTACTTC
CDR3 protein: CASSPGTSEALEQYF
V gene: TRBV5-1
D gene: TRBD2
clone size: NA
J gene: TRBJ2-7